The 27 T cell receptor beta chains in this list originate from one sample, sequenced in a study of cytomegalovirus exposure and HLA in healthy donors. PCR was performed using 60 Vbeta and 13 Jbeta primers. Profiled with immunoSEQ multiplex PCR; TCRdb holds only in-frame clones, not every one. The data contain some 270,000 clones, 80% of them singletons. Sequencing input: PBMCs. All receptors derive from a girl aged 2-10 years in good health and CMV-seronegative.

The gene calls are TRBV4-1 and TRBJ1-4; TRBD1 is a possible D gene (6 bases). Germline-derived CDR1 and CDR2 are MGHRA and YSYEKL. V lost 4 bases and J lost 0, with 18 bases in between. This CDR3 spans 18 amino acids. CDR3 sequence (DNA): TGCGCCAGCAGCCCGAGACCAGGGGAAACGGCAACTAATGAAAAACTGTTTTTT. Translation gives CASSPRPGETATNEKLFF.

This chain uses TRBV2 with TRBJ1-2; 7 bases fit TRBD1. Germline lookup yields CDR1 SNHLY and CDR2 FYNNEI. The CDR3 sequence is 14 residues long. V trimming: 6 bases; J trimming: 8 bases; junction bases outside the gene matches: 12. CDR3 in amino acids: CASSSMTGYTGYTF. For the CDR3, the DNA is TGTGCCAGCAGCTCTATGACAGGGTACACGGGCTACACCTTC.

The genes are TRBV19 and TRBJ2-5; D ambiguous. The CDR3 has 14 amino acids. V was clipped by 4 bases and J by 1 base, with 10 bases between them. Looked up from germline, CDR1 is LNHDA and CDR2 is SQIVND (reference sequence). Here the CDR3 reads CASSTSAAQETQYF. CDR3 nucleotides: TGTGCCAGTAGTACAAGTGCGGCCCAAGAGACCCAGTACTTC. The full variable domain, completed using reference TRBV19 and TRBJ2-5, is DGGITQSPKYLFRKEGQNVTLSCEQNLNHDAMYWYRQDPGQGLRLIYYSQIVNDFQKGDIAEGYSVSREKKESFPLTVTSAQKNPTAFYLCASSTSAAQETQYFGPGTRLLVL.

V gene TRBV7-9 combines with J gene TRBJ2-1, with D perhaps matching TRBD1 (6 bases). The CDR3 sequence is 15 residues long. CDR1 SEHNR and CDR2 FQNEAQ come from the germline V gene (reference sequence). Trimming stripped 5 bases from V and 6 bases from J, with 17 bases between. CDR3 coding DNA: TGTGCCAGCAGCATTACAGGGTTAGCTGGCAATGAGCAGTTCTTC. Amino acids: CASSITGLAGNEQFF.

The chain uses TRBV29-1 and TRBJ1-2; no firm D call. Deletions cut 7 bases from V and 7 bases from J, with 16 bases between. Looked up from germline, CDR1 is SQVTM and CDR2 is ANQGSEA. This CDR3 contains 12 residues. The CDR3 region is CSALEVNFGYTF. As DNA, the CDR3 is TGCAGCGCGTTGGAGGTTAATTTTGGCTACACCTTC.

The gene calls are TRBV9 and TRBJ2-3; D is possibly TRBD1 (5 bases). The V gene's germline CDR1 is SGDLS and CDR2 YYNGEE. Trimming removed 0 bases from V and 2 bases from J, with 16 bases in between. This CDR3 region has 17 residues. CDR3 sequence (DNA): TGTGCCAGCAGCGTAGCTATGGGGCGTTGGGCCACAGATACGCAGTATTTT. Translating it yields CASSVAMGRWATDTQYF. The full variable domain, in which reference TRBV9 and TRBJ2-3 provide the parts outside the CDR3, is DSGVTQTPKHLITATGQRVTLRCSPRSGDLSVYWYQQSLDQGLQFLIQYYNGEERAKGNILERFSAQQFPDLHSELNLSSLELGDSALYFCASSVAMGRWATDTQYFGPGTRLTVL.

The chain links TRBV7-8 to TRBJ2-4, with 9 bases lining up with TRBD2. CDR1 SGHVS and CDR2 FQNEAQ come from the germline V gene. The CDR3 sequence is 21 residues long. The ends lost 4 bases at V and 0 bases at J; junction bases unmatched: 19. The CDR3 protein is CASSSTSWTSEALIAKNIQYF. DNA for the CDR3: TGTGCCAGCAGCTCCACGTCCTGGACTAGCGAAGCGCTTATAGCCAAAAACATTCAGTACTTC.

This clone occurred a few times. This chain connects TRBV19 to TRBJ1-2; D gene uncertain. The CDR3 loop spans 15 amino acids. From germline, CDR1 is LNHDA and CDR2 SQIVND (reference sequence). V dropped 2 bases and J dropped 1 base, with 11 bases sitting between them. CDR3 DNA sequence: TGTGCCAGTAGTATATCAGGCCCACTTAACTATGGCTACACCTTC. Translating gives CASSISGPLNYGYTF.

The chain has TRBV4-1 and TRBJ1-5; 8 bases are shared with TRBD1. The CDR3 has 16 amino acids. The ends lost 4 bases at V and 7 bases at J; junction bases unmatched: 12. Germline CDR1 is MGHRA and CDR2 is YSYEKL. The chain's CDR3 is CASSRTDRVEQQPQHF. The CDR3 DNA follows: TGCGCCAGCAGCCGAACGGACAGGGTGGAACAACAGCCCCAGCATTTT.

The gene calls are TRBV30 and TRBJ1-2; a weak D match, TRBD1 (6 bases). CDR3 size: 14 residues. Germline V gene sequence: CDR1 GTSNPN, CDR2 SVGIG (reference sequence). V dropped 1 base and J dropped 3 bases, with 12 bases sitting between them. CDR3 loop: CAWSGTVTYYGYTF. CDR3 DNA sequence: TGTGCCTGGAGTGGGACAGTAACCTACTATGGCTACACCTTC.

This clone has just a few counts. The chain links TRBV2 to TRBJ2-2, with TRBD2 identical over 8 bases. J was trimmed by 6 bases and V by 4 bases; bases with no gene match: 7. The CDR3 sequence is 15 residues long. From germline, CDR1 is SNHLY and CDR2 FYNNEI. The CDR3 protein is CASSAGLGFPGELFF. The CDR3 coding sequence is TGTGCCAGCAGTGCGGGACTAGGGTTTCCCGGGGAGCTGTTTTTT.

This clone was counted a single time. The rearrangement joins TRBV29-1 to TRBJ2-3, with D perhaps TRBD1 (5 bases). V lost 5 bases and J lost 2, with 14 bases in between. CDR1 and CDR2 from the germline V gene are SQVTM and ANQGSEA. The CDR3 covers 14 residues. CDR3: CSVNPGMATDTQYF. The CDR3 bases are TGCAGCGTTAACCCAGGGATGGCCACAGATACGCAGTATTTT.

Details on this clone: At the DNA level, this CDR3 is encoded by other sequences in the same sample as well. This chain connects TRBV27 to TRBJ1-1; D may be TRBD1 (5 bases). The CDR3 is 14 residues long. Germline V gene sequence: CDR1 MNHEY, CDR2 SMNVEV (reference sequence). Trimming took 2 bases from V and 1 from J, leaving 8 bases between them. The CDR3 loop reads CASSLIRGNTEAFF. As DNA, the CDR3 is TGTGCCAGCAGTTTAATTAGGGGGAACACTGAAGCTTTCTTT.

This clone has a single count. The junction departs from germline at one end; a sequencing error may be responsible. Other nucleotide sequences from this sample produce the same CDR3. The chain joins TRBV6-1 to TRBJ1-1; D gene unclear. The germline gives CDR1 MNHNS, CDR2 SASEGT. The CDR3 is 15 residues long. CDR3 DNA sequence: TGTGCCAGCAGTGAAAACCTCAGGTCCAACACTGAAGCCTTCTTT. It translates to CASSENLRSNTEAFF.

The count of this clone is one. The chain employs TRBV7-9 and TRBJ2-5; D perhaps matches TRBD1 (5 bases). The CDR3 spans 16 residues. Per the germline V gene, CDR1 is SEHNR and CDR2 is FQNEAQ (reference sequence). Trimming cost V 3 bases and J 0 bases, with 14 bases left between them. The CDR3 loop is CASSLGPQLYQETQYF. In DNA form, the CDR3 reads TGTGCCAGCAGCTTGGGGCCACAGCTGTACCAAGAGACCCAGTACTTC.

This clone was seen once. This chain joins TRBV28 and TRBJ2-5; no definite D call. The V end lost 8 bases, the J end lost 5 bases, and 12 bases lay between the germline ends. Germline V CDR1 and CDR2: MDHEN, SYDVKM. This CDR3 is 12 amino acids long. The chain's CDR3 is CASEASGETQYF. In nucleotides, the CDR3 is TGTGCCAGCGAGGCTAGTGGGGAGACCCAGTACTTC.

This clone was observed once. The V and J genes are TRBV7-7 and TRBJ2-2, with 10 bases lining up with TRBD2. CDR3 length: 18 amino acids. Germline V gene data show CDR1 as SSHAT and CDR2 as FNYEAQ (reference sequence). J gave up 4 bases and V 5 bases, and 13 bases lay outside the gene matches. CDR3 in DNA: TGTGCCAGCAGCATTGCAAGCGGGAGGGCTTTGAGCACCGGGGAGCTGTTTTTT. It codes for CASSIASGRALSTGELFF.

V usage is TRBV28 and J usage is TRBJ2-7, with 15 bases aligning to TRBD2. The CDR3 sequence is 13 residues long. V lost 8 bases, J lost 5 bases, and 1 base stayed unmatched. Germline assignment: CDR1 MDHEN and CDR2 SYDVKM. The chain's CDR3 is CASRTSGRDEQYF. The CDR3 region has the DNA TGTGCCAGCCGGACTAGCGGGAGGGACGAGCAGTACTTC.

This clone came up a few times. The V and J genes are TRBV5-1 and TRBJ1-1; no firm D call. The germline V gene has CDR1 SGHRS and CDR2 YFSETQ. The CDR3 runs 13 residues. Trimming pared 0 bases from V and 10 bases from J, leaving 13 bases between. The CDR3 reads CASSLAGSGRAFF. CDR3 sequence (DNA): TGCGCCAGCAGCTTGGCGGGATCGGGTCGAGCTTTCTTT.

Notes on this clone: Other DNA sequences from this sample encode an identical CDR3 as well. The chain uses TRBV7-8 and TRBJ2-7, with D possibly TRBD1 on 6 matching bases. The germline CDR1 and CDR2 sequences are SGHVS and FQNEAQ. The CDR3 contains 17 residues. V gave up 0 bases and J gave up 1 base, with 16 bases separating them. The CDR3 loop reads CASSLATGTLFSYEQYF. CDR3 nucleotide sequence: TGTGCCAGCAGCTTAGCTACCGGGACACTCTTTTCCTACGAGCAGTACTTC.

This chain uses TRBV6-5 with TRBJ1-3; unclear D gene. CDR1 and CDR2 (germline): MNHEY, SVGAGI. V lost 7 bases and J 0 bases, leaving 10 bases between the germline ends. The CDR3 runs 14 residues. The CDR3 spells CASKRDISGNTIYF. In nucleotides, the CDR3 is TGTGCCAGCAAACGAGACATCTCTGGAAACACCATATATTTT.

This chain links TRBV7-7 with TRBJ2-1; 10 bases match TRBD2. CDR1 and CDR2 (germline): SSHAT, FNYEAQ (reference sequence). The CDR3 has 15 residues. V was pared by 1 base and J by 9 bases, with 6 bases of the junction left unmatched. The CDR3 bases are TGTGCCAGCAGCTTAGGTCTAGCGGGAGCTGCTGAGCAGTTCTTC. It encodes CASSLGLAGAAEQFF.

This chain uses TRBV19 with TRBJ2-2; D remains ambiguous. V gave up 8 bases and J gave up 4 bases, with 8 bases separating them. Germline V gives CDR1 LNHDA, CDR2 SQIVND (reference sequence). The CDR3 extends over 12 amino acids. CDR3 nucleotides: TGTGCCAGTTCACAGATCACCGGGGAGCTGTTTTTT. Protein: CASSQITGELFF.

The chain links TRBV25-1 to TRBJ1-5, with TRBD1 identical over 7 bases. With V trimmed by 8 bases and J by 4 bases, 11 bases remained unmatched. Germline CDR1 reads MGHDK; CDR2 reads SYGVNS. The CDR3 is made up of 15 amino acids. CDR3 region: CASQSGGRVNQPQHF. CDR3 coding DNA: TGTGCCAGCCAATCAGGGGGGCGGGTAAATCAGCCCCAGCATTTT.

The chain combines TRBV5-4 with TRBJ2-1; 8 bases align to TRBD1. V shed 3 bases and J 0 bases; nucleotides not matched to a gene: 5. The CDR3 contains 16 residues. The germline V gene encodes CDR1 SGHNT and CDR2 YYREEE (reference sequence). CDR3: CASSSTGASSYNEQFF. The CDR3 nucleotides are TGTGCCAGCAGCTCGACAGGGGCCAGCTCCTACAATGAGCAGTTCTTC.

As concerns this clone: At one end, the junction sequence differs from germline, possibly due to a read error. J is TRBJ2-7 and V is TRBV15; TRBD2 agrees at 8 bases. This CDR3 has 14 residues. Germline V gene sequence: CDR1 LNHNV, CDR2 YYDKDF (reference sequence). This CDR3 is CATSRDAGTRTSNF. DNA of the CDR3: TGTGCCACCAGCAGGGACGCCGGGACTAGGACTTCGAACTTC.

The DNA of the CDR3 is TGTGCCAGTAGTATCCCAGGGGACAGCCTAAACACTGAAGCTTTCTTT. Encoded protein: CASSIPGDSLNTEAFF. The rearrangement joins TRBV19 to TRBJ1-1; TRBD1 matches at 7 bases. CDR3 length equals 16 residues. The V gene's germline CDR1 is LNHDA and CDR2 SQIVND (reference sequence). After removal of 3 bases from V and 2 bases from J, the junction contained 9 bases not matched to a gene.